This T cell receptor beta chain was identified during a study of T cell responses to AZD1222 COVID-19 vaccine. The CDR3 runs to 15 residues. V was pared by 3 bases and J by 1 base, with 15 bases between. The germline gives CDR1 DFQATT, CDR2 SNEGSKA (reference sequence). Sequenced by immunoSEQ multiplex PCR; TCRdb stores in-frame clones only, minus some. The sample lists over 75,000 clones; 90% were seen once. Sequenced here: peripheral blood, sampled on day 0 of AZD1222 vaccination. V gene TRBV20-1 combines with J gene TRBJ2-5, with D hard to call. The TCR comes from an adult in good health. The CDR3 sequence is CSASLGPTRQETQYF. The CDR3 DNA reads as TGCAGTGCTAGTTTGGGCCCAACCCGCCAAGAGACCCAGTACTTC.